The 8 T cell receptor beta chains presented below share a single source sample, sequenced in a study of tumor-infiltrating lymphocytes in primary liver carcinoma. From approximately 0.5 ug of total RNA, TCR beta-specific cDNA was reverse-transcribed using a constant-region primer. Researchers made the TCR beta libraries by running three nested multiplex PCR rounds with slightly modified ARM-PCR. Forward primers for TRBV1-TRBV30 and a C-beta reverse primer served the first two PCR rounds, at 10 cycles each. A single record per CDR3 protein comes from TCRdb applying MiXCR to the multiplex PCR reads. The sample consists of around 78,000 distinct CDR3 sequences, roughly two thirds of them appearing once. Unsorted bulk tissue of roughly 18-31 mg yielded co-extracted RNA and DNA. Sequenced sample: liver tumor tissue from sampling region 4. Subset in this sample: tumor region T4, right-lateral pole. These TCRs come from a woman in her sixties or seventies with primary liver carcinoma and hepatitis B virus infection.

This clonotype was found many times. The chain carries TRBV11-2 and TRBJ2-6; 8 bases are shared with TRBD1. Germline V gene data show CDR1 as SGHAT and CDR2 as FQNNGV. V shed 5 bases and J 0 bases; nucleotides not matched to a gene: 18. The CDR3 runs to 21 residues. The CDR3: CASSMGGDRGISLSGANVLTF. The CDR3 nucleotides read TGTGCCAGCAGCATGGGGGGAGACAGGGGCATTTCCCTCTCTGGGGCCAACGTCCTGACTTTC.

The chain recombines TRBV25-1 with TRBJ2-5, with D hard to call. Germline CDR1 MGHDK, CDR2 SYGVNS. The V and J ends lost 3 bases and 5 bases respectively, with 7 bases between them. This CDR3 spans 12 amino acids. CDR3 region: CASSDTGETQYF. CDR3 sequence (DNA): TGTGCCAGCAGTGACACTGGGGAGACCCAGTACTTC.

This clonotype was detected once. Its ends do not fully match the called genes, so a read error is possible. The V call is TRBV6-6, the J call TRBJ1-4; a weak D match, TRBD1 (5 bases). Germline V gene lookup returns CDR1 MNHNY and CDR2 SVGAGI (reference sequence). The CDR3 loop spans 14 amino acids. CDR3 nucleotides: TGTGCCAGTAGTTACGGGACGGCGGGTGAAAAACTGTTTTTC. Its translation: CASSYGTAGEKLFF.

The CDR3 spells CASSLARQSPYEQYF. As DNA, the CDR3 is TGTGCCAGCAGCTTAGCGAGACAGTCCCCCTACGAGCAGTACTTC. The chain carries TRBV11-2 and TRBJ2-7, with a possible D match to TRBD1 (5 bases). The CDR3 is 15 amino acids. V lost 1 base and J 2 bases, leaving 12 bases between the germline ends. From germline, CDR1 is SGHAT and CDR2 FQNNGV.

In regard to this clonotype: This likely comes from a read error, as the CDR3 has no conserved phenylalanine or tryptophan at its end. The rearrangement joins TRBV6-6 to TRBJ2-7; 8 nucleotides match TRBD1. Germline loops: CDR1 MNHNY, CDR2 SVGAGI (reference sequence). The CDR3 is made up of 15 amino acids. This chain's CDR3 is CASSYRTGLGYEQYL. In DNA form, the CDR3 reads TGTGCCAGCAGTTACAGGACAGGGTTAGGGTACGAACAGTACCTC.

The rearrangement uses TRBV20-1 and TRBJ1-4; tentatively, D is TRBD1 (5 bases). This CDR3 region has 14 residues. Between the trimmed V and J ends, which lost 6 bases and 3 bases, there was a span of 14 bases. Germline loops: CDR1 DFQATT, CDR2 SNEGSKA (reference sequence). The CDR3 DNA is TGCAGTGCCCCCCCGGGGGTTCCTAATGAAAAACTGTTTTTT. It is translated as CSAPPGVPNEKLFF.

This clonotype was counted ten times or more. The CDR3 sequence: CASSSGTMGYYEQYF. The CDR3 coding sequence is TGCGCCAGCAGCTCCGGGACGATGGGGTACTACGAGCAGTACTTC. The V and J genes are TRBV5-1 and TRBJ2-7; D might be TRBD1 or TRBD2, each matching 5 bases. The CDR3 contains 15 residues. CDR1 SGHRS and CDR2 YFSETQ come from the germline V gene. Trimming removed 3 bases from V and 3 bases from J, with 16 bases in between. The whole variable domain, filled in from reference TRBV5-1 and TRBJ2-7, reads KAGVTQTPRYLIKTRGQQVTLSCSPISGHRSVSWYQQTPGQGLQFLFEYFSETQRNKGNFPGRFSGRQFSNSRSEMNVSTLELGDSALYLCASSSGTMGYYEQYFGPGTRLTVT.

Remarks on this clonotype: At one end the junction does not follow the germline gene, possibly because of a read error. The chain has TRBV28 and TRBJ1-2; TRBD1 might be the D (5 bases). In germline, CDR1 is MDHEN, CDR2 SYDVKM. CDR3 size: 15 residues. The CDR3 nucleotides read TGTGCCAGCAGTTTAGTGGGGCAGGGATATTATGACTACACCTTC. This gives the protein CASSLVGQGYYDYTF.